Presented here are 22 T cell receptor beta chains from one specimen sequenced in a study of T cell responses to AZD1222 COVID-19 vaccine. Method: immunoSEQ multiplex PCR; TCRdb's copy keeps in-frame clones and lacks some. This sample has some 60,000 clones, with roughly 88% found just once. Here the sequenced sample was peripheral blood, taken on day 0 of AZD1222 vaccination. The receptors stem from an adult in good health.

This chain uses TRBV15 with TRBJ1-6; 10 positions match TRBD1. The CDR3 loop spans 13 amino acids. Unmatched junction bases numbered 6, after V lost 9 bases and J lost 10 bases. Germline V gives CDR1 LNHNV, CDR2 YYDKDF (reference sequence). The CDR3 coding sequence is TGTGCCACGGGGACAGGGGAGTACTCACCCCTCCACTTT. Its protein is CATGTGEYSPLHF.

The chain links TRBV30 to TRBJ1-2; a weak D match, TRBD1 (5 bases). V was shortened by 7 bases and J by 10 bases, with 22 bases between the two germline ends. There are 13 residues in the CDR3. Per the germline V gene, CDR1 is GTSNPN and CDR2 is SVGIG (reference sequence). This chain's CDR3 is CAYTPGTQGPYTF. The CDR3 nucleotides read TGTGCCTACACGCCCGGGACCCAAGGCCCCTACACCTTC.

The genes are TRBV7-8 and TRBJ1-3; 8 nucleotides match TRBD1. The CDR3 has 14 amino acids. From germline, CDR1 is SGHVS and CDR2 FQNEAQ. V shed 1 base and J 4 bases; nucleotides not matched to a gene: 0. CDR3: CASSLGTGGNTIYF. CDR3 DNA: TGTGCCAGCAGCTTAGGGACAGGGGGAAACACCATATATTTT.

This sequence joins TRBV27 and TRBJ2-7; D not resolved. From germline, CDR1 is MNHEY and CDR2 SMNVEV (reference sequence). Trimming removed 7 bases from V and 3 bases from J, with 19 bases in between. This CDR3 comprises 15 residues. CDR3 protein: CASTPHRHESYEQYV. In DNA form, the CDR3 reads TGTGCCAGCACCCCACACCGGCACGAAAGCTACGAGCAGTACGTC.

This clone has a single count. The rearrangement links TRBV28 to TRBJ2-2, with 7 bases aligning to TRBD1. The CDR3 length is 15 residues. After removal of 3 bases from V and 4 bases from J, the junction contained 5 bases not matched to a gene. Per germline, CDR1 MDHEN and CDR2 SYDVKM. The CDR3 region is CASSFSYRGTGELFF. The CDR3, as DNA: TGTGCCAGCAGTTTCTCATACAGGGGCACCGGGGAGCTGTTTTTT.

J is TRBJ2-3 and V is TRBV4-3, with 7 bases matching TRBD2. The CDR3 loop spans 16 amino acids. Germline V gives CDR1 LGHNA, CDR2 YSLEER. V lost 2 bases to trimming and J lost 2 bases; unmatched junction nucleotides: 7. The CDR3: CASSQSTGGYTDTQYF. Written as DNA, the CDR3 is TGCGCCAGCAGCCAATCTACGGGAGGTTACACAGATACGCAGTATTTT.

The J gene is TRBJ2-2, the V gene TRBV27; 9 bases are shared with TRBD2. The CDR3 is 17 residues long. The V gene's germline CDR1 is MNHEY and CDR2 SMNVEV (reference sequence). Losses at the gene ends were 1 base for V and 7 bases for J; bases not matched to a gene: 10. The CDR3 region is CASSLYDPSGAGGELFF. As DNA, the CDR3 is TGTGCCAGCAGTTTATACGATCCTAGCGGGGCTGGCGGGGAGCTGTTTTTT.

At least ten counts were recorded for this clone. This chain links TRBV9 with TRBJ1-1, with 10 bases fitting TRBD1. Losses at the gene ends were 1 base for V and 6 bases for J; bases not matched to a gene: 6. This CDR3 has 15 amino acids. CDR1 is SGDLS, CDR2 YYNGEE, per germline. The CDR3 DNA reads as TGTGCCAGCAGCGTATCTGGACAGGGGGGGCCTGAAGCTTTCTTT. Translated, it gives CASSVSGQGGPEAFF.

Of note for this clone: Other DNA variants within this sample encode the same CDR3. This chain uses TRBV7-2 with TRBJ2-3, with TRBD2 identical over 7 bases. V shed 5 bases and J 3 bases; nucleotides not matched to a gene: 2. CDR1 is SGHTA, CDR2 FQGNSA, per germline. The CDR3 runs to 13 residues. The CDR3 is CASSPGGTDTQYF. The CDR3 nucleotides are TGTGCCAGCAGCCCGGGGGGAACAGATACGCAGTATTTT. The variable domain in full, completed from reference TRBV7-2 and TRBJ2-3, reads GAGVSQSPSNKVTEKGKDVELRCDPISGHTALYWYRQSLGQGLEFLIYFQGNSAPDKSGLPSDRFSAERTGGSVSTLTIQRTQQEDSAVYLCASSPGGTDTQYFGPGTRLTVL.

The J gene is TRBJ1-3, the V gene TRBV2; unclear D gene. The V end was cut by 7 bases, the J end by 1 base, with 8 bases between. The CDR3 is made up of 13 amino acids. Germline V gene sequence: CDR1 SNHLY, CDR2 FYNNEI. The CDR3 nucleotides read TGTGCCAGCACTCTGGGATCTGGAAACACCATATATTTT. Encoded protein: CASTLGSGNTIYF.

The chain combines TRBV30 with TRBJ1-1, with D maybe TRBD1 (5 bases). Germline CDR1 is GTSNPN and CDR2 is SVGIG (reference sequence). Trimming took off 0 bases at V and 2 bases at J, with 19 bases between the two ends. The CDR3 sequence is 17 residues long. The CDR3 DNA reads TGTGCCTGGAGTGTACAAGGGGACCGGCTCTATAACACTGAAGCTTTCTTT. This codes for CAWSVQGDRLYNTEAFF.

V gene TRBV19 combines with J gene TRBJ1-2; 8 positions match TRBD1. The CDR3 totals 15 residues. Trimming cost V 7 bases and J 3 bases; bases outside gene matches: 10. Germline lookup yields CDR1 LNHDA and CDR2 SQIVND (reference sequence). CDR3 coding DNA: TGTGCCAGTATATTAGGACAGGGTAATGACTATGGCTACACCTTC. Translating it yields CASILGQGNDYGYTF. The full variable domain, with the rest looked up from reference TRBV19 and TRBJ1-2, is DGGITQSPKYLFRKEGQNVTLSCEQNLNHDAMYWYRQDPGQGLRLIYYSQIVNDFQKGDIAEGYSVSREKKESFPLTVTSAQKNPTAFYLCASILGQGNDYGYTFGSGTRLTVV.

The V and J genes are TRBV12-3 or TRBV12-4 and TRBJ1-3; the match to TRBD1 covers 8 bases. The CDR3 runs to 13 residues. V lost 6 bases, J lost 4 bases, and 2 bases stayed unmatched. CDR3 DNA sequence: TGTGCCAGCAGGAGGACAGGGGGAAACACCATATATTTT. This translates into CASRRTGGNTIYF.

The gene calls are TRBV7-9 and TRBJ2-1; tentatively, D is TRBD2 (5 bases). The CDR3 is 13 amino acids. Germline V lookup: CDR1 SEHNR, CDR2 FQNEAQ (reference sequence). Trimming took 4 bases from V and 7 from J, leaving 11 bases between them. Here the CDR3 reads CASSSGGKNEQFF. The CDR3 nucleotides are TGTGCCAGCAGCTCCGGAGGAAAGAATGAGCAGTTCTTC.

The chain employs TRBV27 and TRBJ1-4; TRBD1 is a possible D gene (6 bases). The CDR3 is made up of 17 amino acids. The ends were cut back, 6 bases at V and 0 bases at J, with 17 bases in the middle. Germline V gene lookup returns CDR1 MNHEY and CDR2 SMNVEV (reference sequence). The DNA of the CDR3 is TGTGCCAGCAGAGAAGTAGGGGGTTACACAACTAATGAAAAACTGTTTTTT. It encodes CASREVGGYTTNEKLFF.

J is TRBJ2-7 and V is TRBV6-2 or TRBV6-3, with 8 bases identical to TRBD2. V lost 2 bases to trimming and J lost 3 bases; unmatched junction nucleotides: 9. This CDR3 spans 16 amino acids. The germline V gene has CDR1 MNHEY and CDR2 SVGEGT. CDR3 residues: CASSYEWTSRHYEQYF. In DNA, the CDR3 is TGTGCCAGCAGTTACGAGTGGACTAGCAGACACTACGAGCAGTACTTC.

This clone has a single count. This rearrangement joins TRBV19 to TRBJ1-4; D gene unclear. The V and J ends lost 2 bases and 2 bases respectively, with 12 bases between them. Germline CDR1 reads LNHDA; CDR2 reads SQIVND (reference sequence). The CDR3 length is 16 residues. CDR3 in DNA: TGTGCCAGTAGTATATCTTGGGGTGGGACTAATGAAAAACTGTTTTTT. The encoded protein is CASSISWGGTNEKLFF.

J is TRBJ2-3 and V is TRBV7-8; maybe TRBD2 (5 bases). Germline V gene sequence: CDR1 SGHVS, CDR2 FQNEAQ. The CDR3 has 16 residues. The V and J ends lost 2 bases and 6 bases respectively, with 18 bases between them. The CDR3 region has the DNA TGTGCCAGCAGCTTAAGGGCAAGCGGACTTAGGGATACGCAGTATTTT. Its translation is CASSLRASGLRDTQYF.

This clone was found once. The chain has TRBV18 and TRBJ1-1, with D uncertain. The V and J ends lost 6 bases and 2 bases respectively, with 16 bases between them. The CDR3 extends over 15 amino acids. CDR1 and CDR2 (germline): KGHSH, LQKENI. CDR3 in DNA: TGTGCCAGCTCCGGACGTGCGTGGGGTAACACTGAAGCTTTCTTT. This codes for CASSGRAWGNTEAFF.

This chain links TRBV5-1 with TRBJ1-1; TRBD1 matches 11 bases. The CDR3 runs 14 residues. The V segment lost 2 bases and the J segment 4 bases; nucleotides outside the gene matches: 1. Germline values: CDR1 SGHRS, CDR2 YFSETQ. For the CDR3, the DNA is TGCGCCAGCAGCTTCGGGACAGGGGGCACTGAAGCTTTCTTT. Protein sequence: CASSFGTGGTEAFF.

The chain joins TRBV19 to TRBJ1-2, with TRBD1 as a possible D gene (6 bases). Trimming took off 7 bases at V and 4 bases at J, with 13 bases between the two ends. The CDR3 has 13 amino acids. The germline V gene encodes CDR1 LNHDA and CDR2 SQIVND (reference sequence). CDR3 residues: CASKSGQSYGYTF. DNA of the CDR3: TGTGCCAGTAAATCCGGACAGTCCTATGGCTACACCTTC.

The chain joins TRBV5-1 to TRBJ2-5; TRBD2 aligns across 8 bases. V shed 0 bases, J shed 5 bases, and the junction held 15 bases outside the gene matches. CDR3 length: 18 amino acids. Germline CDR1 SGHRS, CDR2 YFSETQ. As DNA, the CDR3 is TGCGCCAGCAGCTTGGAGGAGGCGGGAGGCTACCCCGGGGAGACCCAGTACTTC. It yields the protein CASSLEEAGGYPGETQYF.